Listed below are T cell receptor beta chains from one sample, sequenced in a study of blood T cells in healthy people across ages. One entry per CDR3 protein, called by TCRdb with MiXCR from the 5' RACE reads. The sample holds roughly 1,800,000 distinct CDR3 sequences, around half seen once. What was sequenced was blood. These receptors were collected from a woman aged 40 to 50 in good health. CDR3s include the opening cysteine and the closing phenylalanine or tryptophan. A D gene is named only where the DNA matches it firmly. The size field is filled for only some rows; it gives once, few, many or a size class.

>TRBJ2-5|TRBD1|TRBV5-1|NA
CASSLASGGFIGTQYF
TGCGCCAGCAGCTTGGCCTCAGGGGGCTTCATCGGGACCCAGTACTTC
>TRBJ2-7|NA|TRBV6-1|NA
CASSPTGTFSYEQYF
TGTGCCAGCAGCCCTACCGGGACGTTCTCCTACGAGCAGTACTTC
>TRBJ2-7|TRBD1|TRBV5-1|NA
CASSFGGQGNYEQYF
TGCGCCAGCAGCTTCGGGGGACAGGGGAATTACGAGCAGTACTTC
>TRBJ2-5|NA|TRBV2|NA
CASSEAGGPQETQYF
TGTGCCAGCAGTGAAGCCGGGGGGCCCCAAGAGACCCAGTACTTC
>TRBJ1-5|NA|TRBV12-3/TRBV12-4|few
CASSETYSNQPQHF
TGTGCCAGCAGTGAGACATATAGCAATCAGCCCCAGCATTTT
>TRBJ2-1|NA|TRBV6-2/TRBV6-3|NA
CASSYFPGVVGNEQFF
TGTGCCAGCAGTTACTTTCCAGGGGTCGTTGGCAATGAGCAGTTCTTC
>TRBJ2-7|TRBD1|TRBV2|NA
CASSRDRGGDEQYF
TGTGCCAGCAGCCGGGACAGGGGGGGAGACGAGCAGTACTTC
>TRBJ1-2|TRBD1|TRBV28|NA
CASSLTGFIYGYTF
TGTGCCAGCAGTCTGACAGGGTTTATCTATGGCTACACCTTC
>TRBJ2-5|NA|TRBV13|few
CASSARGLPGTQYF
TGTGCCAGCAGCGCCAGGGGACTCCCAGGGACCCAGTACTTC
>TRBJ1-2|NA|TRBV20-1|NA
CSAKNRVGGYTF
TGCAGTGCTAAGAACAGGGTGGGTGGCTACACCTTC
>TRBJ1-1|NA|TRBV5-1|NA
CASSHALSTEAFF
TGCGCCAGCAGCCACGCCCTGTCCACTGAAGCTTTCTTT
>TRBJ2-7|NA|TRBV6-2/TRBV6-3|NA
CASSYVKQSYEQYF
TGTGCCAGCAGTTACGTTAAACAGTCCTACGAGCAGTACTTC
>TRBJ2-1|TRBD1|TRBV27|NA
CASSITGAQSSYNEQFF
TGTGCCAGCAGTATCACAGGGGCACAGAGCTCCTACAATGAGCAGTTCTTC
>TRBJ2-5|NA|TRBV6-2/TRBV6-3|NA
CASSYLSGTMVSQYF
TGTGCCAGCAGTTATCTCAGCGGCACGATGGTATCGCAGTACTTC
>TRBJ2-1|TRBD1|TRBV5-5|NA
CASSLYLRDRGYNEQFF
TGTGCCAGCAGCCTCTACCTCCGGGACAGGGGATACAATGAGCAGTTCTTC
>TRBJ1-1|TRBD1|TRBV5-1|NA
CASSLDRDRVMNTEAFF
TGCGCCAGCAGCTTGGACAGAGACAGGGTCATGAACACTGAAGCTTTCTTT
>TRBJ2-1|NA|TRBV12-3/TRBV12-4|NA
CASSLEGLSMNEQFF
TGTGCCAGCAGTTTGGAGGGGCTATCGATGAATGAGCAGTTCTTC
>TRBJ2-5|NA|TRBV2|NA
CASSEDRGLSETQYF
TGTGCCAGCAGTGAAGACAGGGGACTTTCAGAGACCCAGTACTTC
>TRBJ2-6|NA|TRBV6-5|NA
CASSYSIRDGANVLTF
TGTGCCAGCAGTTACTCAATCAGGGATGGGGCCAACGTCCTGACTTTC
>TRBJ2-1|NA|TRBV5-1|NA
CASSEELRAENEQFF
TGCGCCAGCAGCGAAGAGCTCCGGGCTGAGAATGAGCAGTTCTTC
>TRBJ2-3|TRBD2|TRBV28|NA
CASTWGGGGTDTQYF
TGTGCCAGCACCTGGGGGGGAGGAGGCACAGATACGCAGTATTTT
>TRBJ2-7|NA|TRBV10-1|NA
CASNSGYNEQYF
TGCGCCAGCAATTCAGGTTACAACGAGCAGTACTTC
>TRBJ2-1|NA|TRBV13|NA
CASSLWGRGASNEQFF
TGTGCCAGCAGCTTATGGGGTCGGGGGGCATCCAATGAGCAGTTCTTC
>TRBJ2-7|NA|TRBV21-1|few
CASTASRGLYFGEQYF
TGTGCCAGCACAGCGTCCAGGGGGCTTTATTTCGGCGAGCAGTACTTC
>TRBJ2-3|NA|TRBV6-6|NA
CASSYPARGAPDTQYF
TGTGCCAGCAGTTACCCAGCCAGGGGGGCTCCAGATACGCAGTATTTT
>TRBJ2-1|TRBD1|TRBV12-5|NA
CASGLGLPRWTGANEQFF
TGTGCTAGTGGTTTGGGACTCCCCCGTTGGACAGGGGCCAATGAGCAGTTCTTC
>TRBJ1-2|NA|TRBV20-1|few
CSAREEAGGYTF
TGCAGTGCTAGAGAGGAGGCAGGCGGCTACACCTTC
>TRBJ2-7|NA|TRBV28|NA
CASSSPGGDTYEQYF
TGTGCCAGCAGTTCCCCGGGTGGGGATACCTACGAGCAGTACTTC
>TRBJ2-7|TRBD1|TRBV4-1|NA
CASSQVDEGQGYEQYF
TGCGCCAGCAGCCAAGTAGACGAGGGACAGGGATACGAGCAGTACTTC
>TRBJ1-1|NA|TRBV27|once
CASRLGRYGPTEAFF
TGTGCCAGCAGATTAGGTAGGTATGGGCCCACTGAAGCTTTCTTT
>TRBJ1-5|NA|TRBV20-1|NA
CGAKGPGRPQHF
TGCGGTGCGAAAGGGCCAGGGCGGCCCCAGCATTTT
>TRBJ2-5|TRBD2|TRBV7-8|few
CASSPELGAGQETQYF
TGTGCCAGCAGCCCGGAGCTAGGAGCGGGGCAAGAGACCCAGTACTTC
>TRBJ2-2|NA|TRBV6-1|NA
CASSRQQPTGELFF
TGTGCCAGCTCTCGACAGCAACCGACCGGGGAGCTGTTTTTT
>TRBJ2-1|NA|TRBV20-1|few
CSARDNRRNEQFF
TGCAGTGCTAGAGATAACAGGCGAAATGAGCAGTTCTTC
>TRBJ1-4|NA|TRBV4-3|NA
CASSQDHKEKLFF
TGCGCCAGCAGCCAAGATCATAAGGAAAAACTGTTTTTT
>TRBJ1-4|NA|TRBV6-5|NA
CASSYGVGNEKLFF
TGTGCCAGCAGTTACGGGGTCGGTAATGAAAAACTGTTTTTT
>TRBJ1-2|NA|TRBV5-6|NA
CASSAVDYGYTF
TGTGCCAGCAGTGCTGTTGACTATGGCTACACCTTC
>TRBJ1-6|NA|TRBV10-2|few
CASSEATGWNSPLHF
TGCGCCAGCAGTGAGGCGACAGGCTGGAATTCACCCCTCCACTTT
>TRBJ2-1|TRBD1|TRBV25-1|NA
CASSAPETGGFLNEQFF
TGTGCCAGCAGTGCTCCCGAAACAGGGGGCTTTTTGAATGAGCAGTTCTTC
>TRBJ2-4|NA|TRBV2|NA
CASRGYSAEMLYF
TGTGCCAGTAGAGGGTACTCAGCCGAGATGTTGTACTTC
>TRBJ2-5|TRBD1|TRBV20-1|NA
CSVTPTGWETQYF
TGCAGTGTTACCCCGACAGGGTGGGAGACCCAGTACTTC
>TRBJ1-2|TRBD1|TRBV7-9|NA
CASSITGERGISGYTF
TGTGCCAGCAGCATCACAGGGGAGAGGGGAATAAGTGGCTACACCTTC
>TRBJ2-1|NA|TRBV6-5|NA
CASSYTRQRASYNEQFF
TGTGCCAGCAGTTACACACGACAGCGGGCTTCCTACAATGAGCAGTTCTTC